This T cell receptor beta chain was recorded in a study of radiotherapy plus CTLA-4 blockade in lung cancer. Study information: Of all patients, 15% to 20% responded objectively and 25% to 40% showed disease control.

The V segment lost 5 bases and the J segment 1 base; nucleotides outside the gene matches: 19. Germline CDR1 is MDHEN and CDR2 is SYDVKM. The CDR3 is made up of 20 amino acids. Worth noting for this clone: Its target is not known.

General study points: Blood TCR clones of tumor origin expanded after radiotherapy plus ipilimumab. Reported findings show early blood T cell clone dynamics, with interferon-beta, best predicted response.

Data came from immunoSEQ multiplex PCR; TCRdb stores just in-frame clones and leaves some out. In the table there are more than 95,000 clones, approximately 84% of which are singletons. CTLA-4 blockade using ipilimumab, together with focal radiation, was received by patients with chemo-refractory metastatic non-small-cell lung cancer. The genes are TRBV28 and TRBJ2-1; 8 bases align to TRBD1. The material was peripheral blood, obtained from a patient treated with radiotherapy plus ipilimumab. The sequence was collected from a human donor with non-small cell lung cancer who had a partial response to radiotherapy plus ipilimumab. In nucleotides, the CDR3 is TGTGCCAGCAGTACCTCCTGGGGTACAGGGGGTAGATCTTCCTACAATGAGCAGTTCTTC. Amino acid sequence: CASSTSWGTGGRSSYNEQFF.